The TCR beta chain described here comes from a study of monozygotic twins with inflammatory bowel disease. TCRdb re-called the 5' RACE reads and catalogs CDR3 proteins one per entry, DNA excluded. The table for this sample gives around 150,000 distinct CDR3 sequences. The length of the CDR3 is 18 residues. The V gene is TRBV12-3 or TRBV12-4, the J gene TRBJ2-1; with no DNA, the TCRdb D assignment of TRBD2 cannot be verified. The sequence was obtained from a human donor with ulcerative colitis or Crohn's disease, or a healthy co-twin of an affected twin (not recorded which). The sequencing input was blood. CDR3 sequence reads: CASTTPVGRGGLINEQFF.